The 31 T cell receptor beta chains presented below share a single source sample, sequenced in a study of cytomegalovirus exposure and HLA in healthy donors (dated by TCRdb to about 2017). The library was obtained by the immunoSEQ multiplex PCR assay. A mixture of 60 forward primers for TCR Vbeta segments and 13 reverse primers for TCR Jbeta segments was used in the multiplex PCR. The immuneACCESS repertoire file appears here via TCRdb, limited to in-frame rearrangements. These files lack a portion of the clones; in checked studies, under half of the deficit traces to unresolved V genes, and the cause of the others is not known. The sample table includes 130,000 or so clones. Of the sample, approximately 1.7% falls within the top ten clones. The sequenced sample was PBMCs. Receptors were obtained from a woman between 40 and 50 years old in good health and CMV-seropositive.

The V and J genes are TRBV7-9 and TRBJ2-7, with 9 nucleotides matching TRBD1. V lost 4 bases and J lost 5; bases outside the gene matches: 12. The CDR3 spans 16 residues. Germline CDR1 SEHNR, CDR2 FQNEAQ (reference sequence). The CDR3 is CASSSAGTGIIHEQYF. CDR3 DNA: TGTGCCAGCAGCTCGGCCGGGACAGGGATAATCCACGAGCAGTACTTC.

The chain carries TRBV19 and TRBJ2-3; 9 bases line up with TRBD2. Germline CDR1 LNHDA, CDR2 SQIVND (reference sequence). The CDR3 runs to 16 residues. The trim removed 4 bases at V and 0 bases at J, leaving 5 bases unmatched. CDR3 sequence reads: CASSRRLAASTDTQYF. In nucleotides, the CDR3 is TGTGCCAGTAGTAGGCGACTAGCGGCTAGCACAGATACGCAGTATTTT.

The CDR3 nucleotides are TGTGCCAGCAGTCAAGACAGAAACTACGAGCAGTACTTC. Protein: CASSQDRNYEQYF. The chain recombines TRBV6-6 with TRBJ2-5; tentatively, D is TRBD1 (5 bases). Judging by the DNA end, TRBJ2-7 fits better; the J call may be wrong. From germline, CDR1 is MNHNY and CDR2 SVGAGI (reference sequence). The CDR3 sequence is 13 residues long.

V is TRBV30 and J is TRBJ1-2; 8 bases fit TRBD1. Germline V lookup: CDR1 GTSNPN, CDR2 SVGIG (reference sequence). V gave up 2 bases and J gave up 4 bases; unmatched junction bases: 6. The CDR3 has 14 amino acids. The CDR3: CAWSFTGGSYGYTF. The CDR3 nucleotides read TGTGCCTGGAGTTTTACAGGGGGTAGCTATGGCTACACCTTC.

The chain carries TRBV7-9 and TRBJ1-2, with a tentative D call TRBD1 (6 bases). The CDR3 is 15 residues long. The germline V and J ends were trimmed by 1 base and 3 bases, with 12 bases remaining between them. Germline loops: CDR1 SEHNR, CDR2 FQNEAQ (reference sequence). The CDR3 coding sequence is TGTGCCAGCAGCTTAGAAGTACAGGGAGACTATGGCTACACCTTC. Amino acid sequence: CASSLEVQGDYGYTF. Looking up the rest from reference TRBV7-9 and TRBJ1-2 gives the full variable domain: DTGVSQNPRHKITKRGQNVTFRCDPISEHNRLYWYRQTLGQGPEFLTYFQNEAQLEKSRLLSDRFSAERPKGSFSTLEIQRTEQGDSAMYLCASSLEVQGDYGYTFGSGTRLTVV.

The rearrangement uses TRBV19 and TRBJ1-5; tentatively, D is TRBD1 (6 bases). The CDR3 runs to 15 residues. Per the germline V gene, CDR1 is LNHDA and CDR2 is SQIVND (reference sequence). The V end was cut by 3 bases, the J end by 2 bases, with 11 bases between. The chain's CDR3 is CASSIDYRGNQPQHF. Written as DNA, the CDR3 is TGTGCCAGTAGTATCGACTACAGGGGCAATCAGCCCCAGCATTTT.

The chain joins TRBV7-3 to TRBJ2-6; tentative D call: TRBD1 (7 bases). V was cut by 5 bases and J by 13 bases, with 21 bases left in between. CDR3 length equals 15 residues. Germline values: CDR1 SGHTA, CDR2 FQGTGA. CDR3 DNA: TGTGCCAGCAGCACCCAAGGGGCTCAGGGGGGTGTCCTGACTTTC. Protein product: CASSTQGAQGGVLTF. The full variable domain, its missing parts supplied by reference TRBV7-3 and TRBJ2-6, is GAGVSQTPSNKVTEKGKYVELRCDPISGHTALYWYRQSLGQGPEFLIYFQGTGAADDSGLPNDRFFAVRPEGSVSTLKIQRTERGDSAVYLCASSTQGAQGGVLTFGAGSRLTVL.

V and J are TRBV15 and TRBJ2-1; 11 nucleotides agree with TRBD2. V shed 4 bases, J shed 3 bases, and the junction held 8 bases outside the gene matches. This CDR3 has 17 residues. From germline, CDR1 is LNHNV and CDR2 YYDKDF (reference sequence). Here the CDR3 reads CATSTKYGTSGYNEQFF. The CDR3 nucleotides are TGTGCCACCAGCACCAAATATGGGACTAGCGGCTACAATGAGCAGTTCTTC.

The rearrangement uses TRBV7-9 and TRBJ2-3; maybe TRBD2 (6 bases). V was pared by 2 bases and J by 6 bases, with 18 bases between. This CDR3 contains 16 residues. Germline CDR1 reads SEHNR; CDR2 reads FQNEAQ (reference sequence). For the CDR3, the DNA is TGTGCCAGCAGCTTATTGTCTAGCTGGGGGGTCGATACGCAGTATTTT. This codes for CASSLLSSWGVDTQYF.

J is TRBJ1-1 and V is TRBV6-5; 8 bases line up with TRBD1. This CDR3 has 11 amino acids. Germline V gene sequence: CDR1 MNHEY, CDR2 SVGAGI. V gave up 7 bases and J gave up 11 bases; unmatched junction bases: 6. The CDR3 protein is CASIYRGEAFF. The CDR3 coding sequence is TGTGCCAGCATCTACAGGGGGGAGGCTTTCTTT.

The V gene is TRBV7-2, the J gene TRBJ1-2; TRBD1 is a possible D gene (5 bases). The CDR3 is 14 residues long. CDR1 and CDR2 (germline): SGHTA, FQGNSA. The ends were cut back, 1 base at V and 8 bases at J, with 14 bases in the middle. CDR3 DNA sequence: TGTGCCAGCAGCTTAGTGGGACGGGAGGGGGGCTACACCTTC. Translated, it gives CASSLVGREGGYTF. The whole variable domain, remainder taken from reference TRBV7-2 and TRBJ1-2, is GAGVSQSPSNKVTEKGKDVELRCDPISGHTALYWYRQSLGQGLEFLIYFQGNSAPDKSGLPSDRFSAERTGGSVSTLTIQRTQQEDSAVYLCASSLVGREGGYTFGSGTRLTVV.

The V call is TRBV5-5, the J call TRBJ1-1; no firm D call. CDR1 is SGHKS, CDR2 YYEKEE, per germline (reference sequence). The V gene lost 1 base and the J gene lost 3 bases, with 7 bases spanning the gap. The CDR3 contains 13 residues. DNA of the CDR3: TGTGCCAGCAGCTTGCCGTCAGACACTGAAGCTTTCTTT. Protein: CASSLPSDTEAFF.

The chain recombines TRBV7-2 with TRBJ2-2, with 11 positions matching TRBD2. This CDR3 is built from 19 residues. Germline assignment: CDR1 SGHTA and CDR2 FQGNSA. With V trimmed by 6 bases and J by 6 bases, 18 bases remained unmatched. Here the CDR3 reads CASSSSFTSGRGSAGELFF. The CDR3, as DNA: TGTGCCAGCAGTTCCTCCTTTACTAGCGGGAGAGGCTCGGCCGGGGAGCTGTTTTTT.

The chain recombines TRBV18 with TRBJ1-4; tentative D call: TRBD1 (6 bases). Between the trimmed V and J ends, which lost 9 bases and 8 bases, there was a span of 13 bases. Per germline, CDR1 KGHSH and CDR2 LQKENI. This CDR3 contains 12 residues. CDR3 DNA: TGTGCCAGTTCTAGAACAGGGGAAAAACTGTTTTTT. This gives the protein CASSRTGEKLFF.

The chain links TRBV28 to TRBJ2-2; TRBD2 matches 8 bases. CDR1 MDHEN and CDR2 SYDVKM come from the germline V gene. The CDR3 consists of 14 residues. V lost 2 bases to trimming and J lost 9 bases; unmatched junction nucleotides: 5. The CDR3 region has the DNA TGTGCCAGCAGTTTAAGGGGACTAGGGCGGGAGCTGTTTTTT. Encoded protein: CASSLRGLGRELFF.

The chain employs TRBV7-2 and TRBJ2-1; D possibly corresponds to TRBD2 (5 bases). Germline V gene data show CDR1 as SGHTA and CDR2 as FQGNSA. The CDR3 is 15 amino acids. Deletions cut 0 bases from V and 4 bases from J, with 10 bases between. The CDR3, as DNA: TGTGCCAGCAGCTTAGCGAGCGGCCCGTACAATGAGCAGTTCTTC. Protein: CASSLASGPYNEQFF.

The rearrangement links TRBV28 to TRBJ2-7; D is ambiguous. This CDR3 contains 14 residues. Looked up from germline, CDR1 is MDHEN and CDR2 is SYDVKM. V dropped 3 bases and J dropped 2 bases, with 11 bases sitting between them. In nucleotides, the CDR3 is TGTGCCAGCAGTTTTGGGCCGCTTACCTACGAGCAGTACTTC. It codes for CASSFGPLTYEQYF.

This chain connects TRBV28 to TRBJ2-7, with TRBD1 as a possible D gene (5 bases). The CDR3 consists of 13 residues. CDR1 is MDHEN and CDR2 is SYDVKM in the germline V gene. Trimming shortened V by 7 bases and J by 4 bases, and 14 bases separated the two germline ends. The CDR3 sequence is CASTIPSGYEQYF. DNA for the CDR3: TGTGCCAGCACCATTCCGTCAGGGTACGAGCAGTACTTC. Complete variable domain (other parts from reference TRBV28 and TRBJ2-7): DVKVTQSSRYLVKRTGEKVFLECVQDMDHENMFWYRQDPGLGLRLIYFSYDVKMKEKGDIPEGYSVSREKKERFSLILESASTNQTSMYLCASTIPSGYEQYFGPGTRLTVT.

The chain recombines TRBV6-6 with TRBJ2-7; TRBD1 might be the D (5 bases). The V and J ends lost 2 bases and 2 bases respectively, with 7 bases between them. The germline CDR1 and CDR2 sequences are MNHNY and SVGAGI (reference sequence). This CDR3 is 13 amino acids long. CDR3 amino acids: CASSYGRAYEQYF. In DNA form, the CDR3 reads TGTGCCAGCAGTTACGGCAGGGCCTACGAGCAGTACTTC.

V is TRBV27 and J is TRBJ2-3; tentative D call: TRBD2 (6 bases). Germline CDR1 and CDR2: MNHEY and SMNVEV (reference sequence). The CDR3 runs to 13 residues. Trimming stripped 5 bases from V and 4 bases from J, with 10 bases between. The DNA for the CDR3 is TGTGCCAGCAGTCCAATAGCGGCAGATACGCAGTATTTT. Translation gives CASSPIAADTQYF.

The CDR3 region is CASSTGGFEAFF. The CDR3 DNA reads TGTGCCAGCAGTACAGGGGGCTTTGAAGCTTTCTTT. The genes are TRBV9 and TRBJ1-1; TRBD1 aligns across 9 bases. Germline CDR1 and CDR2: SGDLS and YYNGEE. The CDR3 totals 12 residues. Trimming cost V 5 bases and J 7 bases; bases outside gene matches: 3.

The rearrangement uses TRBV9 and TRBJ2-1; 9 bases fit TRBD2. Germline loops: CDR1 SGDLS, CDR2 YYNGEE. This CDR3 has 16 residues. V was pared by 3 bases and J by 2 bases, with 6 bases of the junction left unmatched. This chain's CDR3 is CASSAKTSGAYNEQFF. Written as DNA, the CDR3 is TGTGCCAGCAGCGCCAAGACTAGCGGAGCCTACAATGAGCAGTTCTTC.

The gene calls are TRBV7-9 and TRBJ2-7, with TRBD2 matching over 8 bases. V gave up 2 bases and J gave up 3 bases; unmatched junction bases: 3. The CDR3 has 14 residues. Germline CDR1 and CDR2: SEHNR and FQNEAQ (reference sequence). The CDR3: CASSLPREDYEQYF. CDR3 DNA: TGTGCCAGCAGCTTACCGCGGGAGGACTACGAGCAGTACTTC.

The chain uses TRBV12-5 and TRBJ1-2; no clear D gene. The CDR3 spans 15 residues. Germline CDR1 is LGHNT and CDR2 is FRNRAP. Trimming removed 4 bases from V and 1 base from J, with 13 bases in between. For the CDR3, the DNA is TGTGCTAGTGGTTCTGGACTGGAGAATAACTATGGCTACACCTTC. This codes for CASGSGLENNYGYTF.

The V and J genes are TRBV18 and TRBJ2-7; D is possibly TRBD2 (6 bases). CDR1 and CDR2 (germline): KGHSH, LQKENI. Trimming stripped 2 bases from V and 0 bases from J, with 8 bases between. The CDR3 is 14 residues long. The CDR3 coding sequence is TGTGCCAGCTCACCAGCGGGGCTCTCCTACGAGCAGTACTTC. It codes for CASSPAGLSYEQYF.

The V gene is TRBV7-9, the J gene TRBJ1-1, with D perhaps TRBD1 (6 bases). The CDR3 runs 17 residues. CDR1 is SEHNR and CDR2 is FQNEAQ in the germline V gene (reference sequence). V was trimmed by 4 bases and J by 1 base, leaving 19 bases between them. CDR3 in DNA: TGTGCCAGCAGCTCCTCATCGACAGGATCCGCGAACACTGAAGCTTTCTTT. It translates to CASSSSSTGSANTEAFF.

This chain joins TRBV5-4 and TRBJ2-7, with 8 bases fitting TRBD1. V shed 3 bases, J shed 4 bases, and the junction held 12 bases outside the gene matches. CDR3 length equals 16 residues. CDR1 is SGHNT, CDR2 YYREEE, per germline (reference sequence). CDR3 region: CASSSGQGASRYEQYF. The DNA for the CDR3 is TGTGCCAGCAGCTCAGGACAGGGTGCCTCTAGATACGAGCAGTACTTC. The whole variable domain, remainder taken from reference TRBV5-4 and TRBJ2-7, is ETGVTQSPTHLIKTRGQQVTLRCSSQSGHNTVSWYQQALGQGPQFIFQYYREEENGRGNFPPRFSGLQFPNYSSELNVNALELDDSALYLCASSSGQGASRYEQYFGPGTRLTVT.

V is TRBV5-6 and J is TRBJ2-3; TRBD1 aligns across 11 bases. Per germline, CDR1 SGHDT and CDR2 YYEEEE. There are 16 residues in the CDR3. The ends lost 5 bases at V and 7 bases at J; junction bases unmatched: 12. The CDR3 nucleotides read TGTGCCAGCAGGCTACTCGGACAGGGGGCCCTATATACGCAGTATTTT. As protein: CASRLLGQGALYTQYF. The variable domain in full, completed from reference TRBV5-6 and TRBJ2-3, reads DAGVTQSPTHLIKTRGQQVTLRCSPKSGHDTVSWYQQALGQGPQFIFQYYEEEERQRGNFPDRFSGHQFPNYSSELNVNALLLGDSALYLCASRLLGQGALYTQYFGPGTRLTVL.

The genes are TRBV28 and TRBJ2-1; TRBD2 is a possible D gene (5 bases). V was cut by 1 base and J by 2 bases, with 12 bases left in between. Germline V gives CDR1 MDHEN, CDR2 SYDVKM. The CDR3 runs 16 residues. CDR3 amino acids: CASSLLWTQAYNEQFF. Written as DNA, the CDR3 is TGTGCCAGCAGTTTATTATGGACTCAAGCCTACAATGAGCAGTTCTTC.

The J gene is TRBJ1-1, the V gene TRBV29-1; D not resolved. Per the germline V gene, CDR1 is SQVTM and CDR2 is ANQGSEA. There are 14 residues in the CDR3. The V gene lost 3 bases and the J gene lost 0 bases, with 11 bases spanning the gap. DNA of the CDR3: TGCAGCGTTGAGGGCCCACCCATGAACACTGAAGCTTTCTTT. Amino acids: CSVEGPPMNTEAFF.

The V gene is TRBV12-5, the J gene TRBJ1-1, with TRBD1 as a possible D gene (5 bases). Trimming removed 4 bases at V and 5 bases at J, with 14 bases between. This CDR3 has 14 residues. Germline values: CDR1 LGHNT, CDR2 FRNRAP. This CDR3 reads CASGSGTGGTEAFF. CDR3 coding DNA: TGTGCTAGTGGTTCCGGGACGGGAGGTACTGAAGCTTTCTTT.